These 17 T cell receptor beta chains originate from one sample sequenced in a study of T cell repertoires in cytomegalovirus infection. TCRdb re-called the reads with MiXCR, one entry per CDR3 protein. The sample yields about 740,000 distinct CDR3 sequences, 35% seen once. Sequenced input: PBMCs. The receptor set was obtained from a human donor in good health (CMV status not recorded). Some clones in this sample may be carry-over from other donors' samples.

This clonotype was picked up a small number of times. This chain uses TRBV7-6 with TRBJ2-7, with TRBD1 matching 10 bases. Unmatched junction bases numbered 10, after V lost 3 bases and J lost 5 bases. CDR1 is SGHVS and CDR2 is FNYEAQ in the germline V gene. CDR3 length equals 16 residues. This CDR3 is CASSFAPTGGFDEQYF. CDR3 in DNA: TGTGCCAGCAGCTTCGCCCCGACAGGGGGCTTCGACGAGCAGTACTTC.

V usage is TRBV28 and J usage is TRBJ1-1; TRBD1 might be the D (6 bases). Germline V gene lookup returns CDR1 MDHEN and CDR2 SYDVKM. The V end was cut by 6 bases, the J end by 2 bases, with 13 bases between. This CDR3 has 14 amino acids. The CDR3 spells CASSPQGSNTEAFF. The CDR3 DNA reads TGTGCCAGCAGCCCCCAGGGGTCCAACACTGAAGCTTTCTTT.

A few counts support this clonotype. The chain has TRBV2 and TRBJ1-5; TRBD1 agrees at 10 bases. The V gene end was trimmed by 6 bases and the J gene end by 3 bases; junction bases not matched to a gene: 8. Per the germline V gene, CDR1 is SNHLY and CDR2 is FYNNEI. CDR3 length: 16 amino acids. The CDR3 DNA reads as TGTGCCAGCAGCGTTTATGGGACAGGGGTCAATCAGCCCCAGCATTTT. Translating it yields CASSVYGTGVNQPQHF.

This clonotype showed up just once. V is TRBV20-1 and J is TRBJ2-3; 9 nucleotides align to TRBD2. Trimming cost V 4 bases and J 0 bases; bases outside gene matches: 11. The CDR3 loop spans 17 amino acids. Germline V gene data show CDR1 as DFQATT and CDR2 as SNEGSKA (reference sequence). CDR3 sequence: CSANGTSCRPSTDTQYF. DNA of the CDR3: TGCAGTGCTAACGGGACTAGCTGTAGGCCTAGCACAGATACGCAGTATTTT.

The J gene is TRBJ2-7, the V gene TRBV5-4, with no clear D. This CDR3 comprises 13 residues. Trimming took 4 bases from V and 3 from J, leaving 11 bases between them. CDR1 and CDR2 (germline): SGHNT, YYREEE (reference sequence). In nucleotides, the CDR3 is TGTGCCAGCAGCCCCCGACTCGACTACGAGCAGTACTTC. Amino acids: CASSPRLDYEQYF.

This clonotype was seen a few times. V and J are TRBV7-2 and TRBJ2-2; TRBD2 aligns across 11 bases. The CDR3 is made up of 17 amino acids. With V trimmed by 3 bases and J by 4 bases, 7 bases remained unmatched. The germline gives CDR1 SGHTA, CDR2 FQGNSA. CDR3 loop: CASSFALAGGRTGELFF. The CDR3 DNA is TGTGCCAGCAGCTTCGCCTTAGCGGGGGGGCGCACCGGGGAGCTGTTTTTT.

This clonotype came up a few times. The J gene is TRBJ2-1, the V gene TRBV12-3 or TRBV12-4; 8 nucleotides match TRBD1. The CDR3 runs to 14 residues. V gave up 1 base and J gave up 7 bases; unmatched junction bases: 3. The CDR3 spells CASSLVGQVNEQFF. CDR3 bases: TGTGCCAGCAGTTTAGTGGGACAGGTGAATGAGCAGTTCTTC.

The rearrangement joins TRBV27 to TRBJ2-7; 8 bases match TRBD2. CDR3 length equals 13 residues. Germline V lookup: CDR1 MNHEY, CDR2 SMNVEV (reference sequence). J gave up 6 bases and V 6 bases, and 7 bases lay outside the gene matches. CDR3 bases: TGTGCCAGCAGCCCCGGGAGGGGCATCGAGCAGTACTTC. It is translated as CASSPGRGIEQYF.

The genes are TRBV19 and TRBJ2-1; D might be TRBD2 (6 bases). This CDR3 is built from 17 residues. Trimming took 1 base from V and 2 from J, leaving 15 bases between them. Germline V gene sequence: CDR1 LNHDA, CDR2 SQIVND (reference sequence). Here the CDR3 reads CASSIVPVAVTYNEQFF. The DNA for the CDR3 is TGTGCCAGTAGTATAGTTCCGGTAGCGGTGACCTACAATGAGCAGTTCTTC.

In this sample, this clonotype turned up a few times. The gene calls are TRBV12-3 or TRBV12-4 and TRBJ2-7; D perhaps matches TRBD1 (6 bases). V was pared by 4 bases and J by 0 bases, with 13 bases between. This CDR3 region has 15 residues. The CDR3 nucleotides read TGTGCCAGCAGTTGGGCAGGGGCAAGCTCCTACGAGCAGTACTTC. Protein sequence: CASSWAGASSYEQYF.

J is TRBJ1-2 and V is TRBV5-5; 7 nucleotides match TRBD1. The CDR3 consists of 15 residues. V was clipped by 4 bases and J by 5 bases; unmatched bases: 11. The germline CDR1 and CDR2 sequences are SGHKS and YYEKEE (reference sequence). The CDR3 loop is CASSREPGQKYGYTF. Here the CDR3 DNA reads TGTGCCAGCAGCAGAGAACCGGGACAGAAGTATGGCTACACCTTC.

This chain uses TRBV28 with TRBJ1-1; D is unresolved. V was clipped by 5 bases and J by 0 bases, with 19 bases between them. CDR1 is MDHEN, CDR2 SYDVKM, per germline. The length of the CDR3 is 17 residues. The CDR3: CASSEGGSYYLNTEAFF. The CDR3 nucleotides read TGTGCCAGCAGTGAGGGCGGCAGCTACTACTTGAACACTGAAGCTTTCTTT.

In nucleotides, the CDR3 is TGTGCCAGCAGCTTAGATCTGGGGGGAACTGAAGCTTTCTTT. This gives the protein CASSLDLGGTEAFF. This sequence joins TRBV11-2 and TRBJ1-1; possible D gene TRBD1, 5 bases. CDR1 and CDR2 from the germline V gene are SGHAT and FQNNGV. CDR3 length: 14 residues. V was clipped by 0 bases and J by 5 bases, with 10 bases between them. Full variable domain (missing parts from reference TRBV11-2 and TRBJ1-1): EAGVAQSPRYKIIEKRQSVAFWCNPISGHATLYWYQQILGQGPKLLIQFQNNGVVDDSQLPKDRFSAERLKGVDSTLKIQPAKLEDSAVYLCASSLDLGGTEAFFGQGTRLTVV.

The table lists this clonotype with many counts. One junction end does not reproduce the germline sequence, and a read error may be involved. The chain is built from TRBV7-8 and TRBJ1-5; D ambiguous. The CDR3 runs 15 residues. In germline, CDR1 is SGHVS, CDR2 FQNEAQ. This CDR3 reads CASCLSLGSNQPQHF. The CDR3 DNA sequence: TGTGCCAGCTGCTTGAGCTTGGGGAGCAATCAGCCCCAGCATTTT.

The rearrangement uses TRBV6-5 and TRBJ1-2; 9 bases align to TRBD1. This CDR3 has 13 residues. Germline lookup yields CDR1 MNHEY and CDR2 SVGAGI. The V and J ends lost 4 bases and 6 bases, in that order; junction bases with no gene match: 3. CDR3 DNA: TGTGCCAGCAGTTCGACAGGGGGACATGGCTACACCTTC. Protein: CASSSTGGHGYTF.

This chain joins TRBV4-2 and TRBJ2-5, with 9 bases that match TRBD2. Germline trimming cut 0 bases from V and 4 bases from J; bases unmatched to any gene: 6. Per germline, CDR1 LGHNA and CDR2 YNFKEQ. This CDR3 contains 16 residues. The CDR3 DNA reads TGTGCCAGCAGCCAAGATCTCCCTAGCGGGACAGAGACCCAGTACTTC. Protein product: CASSQDLPSGTETQYF.

As for this clonotype: Its ends do not fully match the called genes, so a read error is possible. The chain recombines TRBV27 with TRBJ2-7; D is possibly TRBD2 (6 bases). The CDR3 has 18 residues. CDR1 MNHEY and CDR2 SMNVEV come from the germline V gene (reference sequence). CDR3 DNA sequence: TGTGCCAGCGCAGCCCCACGGGAGTGGAGTGCAGATGACTACGAGCCGTACTTC. Amino acids: CASAAPREWSADDYEPYF.